The entry that follows covers one TCR beta chain sequence. The antigen is unknown. These data belong to a study of cytomegalovirus exposure and HLA in healthy donors. Study findings and constraints: DRB1 showed the most TCR associations and HLA-C the fewest in a later analysis, as rates varied by HLA locus. Immune exposure information available was restricted to CMV serostatus.

Germline V gene sequence: CDR1 SGHTA, CDR2 FQGNSA. Trimming at V came to 5 bases and at J to 7 bases, leaving 8 bases not matched to a gene. The CDR3 runs 15 residues. PCR involved 60 Vbeta and 13 Jbeta primers. Only in-frame clones appear in the TCRdb table, and some are missing; sequencing was by immunoSEQ multiplex PCR. The sample carries around 200,000 clones, about 81% recorded once. The TCR sequence derives from a woman aged 18-29 years in good health and CMV-seronegative. The chain uses TRBV7-2 and TRBJ2-7, with TRBD2 identical over 13 bases. The specimen was PBMCs. The CDR3 reads CASSVTSGRAGEQYF. The CDR3 coding sequence is TGTGCCAGCAGCGTAACTAGCGGGAGGGCCGGGGAGCAGTACTTC.